These 10 T cell receptor beta chains originate from one sample sequenced in a study of blood T cell repertoires in COVID-19. Profiling relied on immunoSEQ multiplex PCR, and the TCRdb table lists in-frame clones only, not all of them. The sample has 40,000 to 60,000 clones; 86% are singletons. The sequencing sample was made of peripheral blood. Receptors were obtained from a man aged 35-49 years with active COVID-19.

The chain links TRBV29-1 to TRBJ2-3; maybe TRBD2 (6 bases). The CDR3 has 11 amino acids. CDR1 is SQVTM, CDR2 ANQGSEA, per germline. Trimming took 5 bases from V and 6 from J, leaving 9 bases between them. CDR3 in amino acids: CSVHRGDTQYF. In DNA, the CDR3 is TGCAGCGTTCATCGGGGGGATACGCAGTATTTT.

J is TRBJ2-7 and V is TRBV10-1; the match to TRBD2 covers 8 bases. The CDR3 totals 14 residues. After removal of 3 bases from V and 5 bases from J, the junction contained 6 bases not matched to a gene. From germline, CDR1 is WNHNN and CDR2 SYGVQD (reference sequence). CDR3 in DNA: TGCGCCAGCAGTGAAAGCGGGAGATTTAACGAGCAGTACTTC. This codes for CASSESGRFNEQYF.

V and J are TRBV6-4 and TRBJ2-3; 7 nucleotides align to TRBD1. Germline lookup yields CDR1 MRHNA and CDR2 SNTAGT. V lost 6 bases, J lost 2 bases, and 5 bases stayed unmatched. The CDR3 extends over 14 amino acids. The CDR3 spells CASRDTGDTDTQYF. CDR3 coding DNA: TGTGCCAGCAGGGATACAGGGGACACAGATACGCAGTATTTT.

In this sample, this clone is medium-sized. This chain connects TRBV6-4 to TRBJ2-2, with D unresolved. Trimming removed 0 bases from V and 4 bases from J, with 3 bases in between. The CDR3 is made up of 13 amino acids. Germline lookup yields CDR1 MRHNA and CDR2 SNTAGT. The DNA for the CDR3 is TGTGCCAGCAGTGACTCTAGCACCGGGGAGCTGTTTTTT. It codes for CASSDSSTGELFF.

The CDR3 nucleotides are TGTGCCAGCGTTGGGGCAGGGGGTAGCAATCAGCCCCAGCATTTT. It specifies CASVGAGGSNQPQHF. The chain uses TRBV6-6 and TRBJ1-5, with 7 bases matching TRBD1. V was pared by 8 bases and J by 0 bases, with 7 bases of the junction left unmatched. The CDR3 runs to 15 residues. CDR1 and CDR2 from the germline V gene are MNHNY and SVGAGI (reference sequence).

The CDR3: CASLTGHYGYTF. The CDR3 DNA reads as TGTGCCTCCCTGACAGGTCACTATGGCTACACCTTC. The genes are TRBV30 and TRBJ1-2, with a weak D call TRBD1 (6 bases). In germline, CDR1 is GTSNPN, CDR2 SVGIG (reference sequence). The CDR3 has 12 amino acids. V was cut by 7 bases and J by 3 bases, with 12 bases left in between.

CDR3 nucleotide sequence: TGTGCCAGTAGTATGGCCCACTGGCGGGAGTTGTACAATGAGCAGTTCTTC. Its protein is CASSMAHWRELYNEQFF. This chain joins TRBV19 and TRBJ2-1; 7 bases fit TRBD2. The germline gives CDR1 LNHDA, CDR2 SQIVND (reference sequence). Trimming removed 3 bases from V and 4 bases from J; junction bases left unmatched: 12. This CDR3 spans 17 amino acids.

This clone was seen a single time. This chain uses TRBV27 with TRBJ2-2; D may be TRBD1 (5 bases). V lost 5 bases to trimming and J lost 7 bases, with 11 bases between them. CDR3 length: 13 residues. Germline-derived CDR1 and CDR2 are MNHEY and SMNVEV (reference sequence). This CDR3 reads CASSPQGNGELFF. DNA of the CDR3: TGTGCCAGCAGTCCCCAGGGAAACGGGGAGCTGTTTTTT.

V gene TRBV28 combines with J gene TRBJ1-1; the match to TRBD1 covers 9 bases. Germline V CDR1 and CDR2: MDHEN, SYDVKM. Trimming removed 6 bases from V and 5 bases from J; junction bases left unmatched: 13. CDR3 length: 16 amino acids. CDR3 sequence (DNA): TGTGCCAGCAGGTTGGACAGGGGACCTCGGAGGACTGAAGCTTTCTTT. It yields the protein CASRLDRGPRRTEAFF.

V usage is TRBV11-2 and J usage is TRBJ2-2, with 14 positions matching TRBD2. The CDR3 totals 18 residues. Looked up from germline, CDR1 is SGHAT and CDR2 is FQNNGV. Trimming cost V 2 bases and J 1 base; bases outside gene matches: 3. CDR3 in DNA: TGTGCCAGCAGCTTAAGACTAGCGGGAGGGGGGAACACCGGGGAGCTGTTTTTT. This sequence encodes CASSLRLAGGGNTGELFF.